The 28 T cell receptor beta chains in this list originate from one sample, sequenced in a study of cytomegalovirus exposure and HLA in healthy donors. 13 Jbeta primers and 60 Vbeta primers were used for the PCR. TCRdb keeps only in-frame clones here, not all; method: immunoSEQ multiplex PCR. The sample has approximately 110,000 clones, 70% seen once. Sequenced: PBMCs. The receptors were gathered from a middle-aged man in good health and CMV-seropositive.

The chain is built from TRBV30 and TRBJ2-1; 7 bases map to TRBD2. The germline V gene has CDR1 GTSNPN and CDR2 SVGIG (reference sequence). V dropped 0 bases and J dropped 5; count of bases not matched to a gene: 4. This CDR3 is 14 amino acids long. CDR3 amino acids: CAWSVLAPNNEQFF. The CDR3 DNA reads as TGTGCCTGGAGTGTACTAGCGCCCAACAATGAGCAGTTCTTC.

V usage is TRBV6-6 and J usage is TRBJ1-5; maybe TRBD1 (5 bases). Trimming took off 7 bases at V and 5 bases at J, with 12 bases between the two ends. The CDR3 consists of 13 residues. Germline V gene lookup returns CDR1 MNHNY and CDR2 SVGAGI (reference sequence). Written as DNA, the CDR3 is TGTGCCAGCAACCAGGGATGGGATCAGCCCCAGCATTTT. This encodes CASNQGWDQPQHF.

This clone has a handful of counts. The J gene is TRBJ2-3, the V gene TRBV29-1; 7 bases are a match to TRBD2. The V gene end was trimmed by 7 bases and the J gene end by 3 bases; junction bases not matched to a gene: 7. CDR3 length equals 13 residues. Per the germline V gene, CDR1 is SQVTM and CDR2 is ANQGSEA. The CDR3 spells CSAGGGATDTQYF. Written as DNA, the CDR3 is TGCAGCGCTGGGGGGGGAGCGACAGATACGCAGTATTTT.

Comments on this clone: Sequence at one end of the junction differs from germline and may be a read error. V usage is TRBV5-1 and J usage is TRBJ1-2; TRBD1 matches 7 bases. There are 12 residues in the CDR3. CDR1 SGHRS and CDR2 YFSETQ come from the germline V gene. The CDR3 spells CASSWTGYGYAF. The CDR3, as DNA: TGCGCCAGCAGCTGGACAGGCTATGGCTACGCCTTC.

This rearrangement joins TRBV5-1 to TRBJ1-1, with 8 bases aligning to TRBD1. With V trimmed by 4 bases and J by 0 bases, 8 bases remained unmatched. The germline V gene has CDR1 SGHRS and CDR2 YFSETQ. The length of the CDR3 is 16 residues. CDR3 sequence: CASSRTGNHMNTEAFF. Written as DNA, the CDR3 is TGCGCCAGCAGCCGGACAGGGAACCACATGAACACTGAAGCTTTCTTT.

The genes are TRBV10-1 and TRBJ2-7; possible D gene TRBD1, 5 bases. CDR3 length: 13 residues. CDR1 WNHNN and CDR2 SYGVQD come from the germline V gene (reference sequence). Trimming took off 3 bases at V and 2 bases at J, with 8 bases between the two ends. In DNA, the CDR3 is TGCGCCAGCAGTGAAGGACAACCCTACGAGCAGTACTTC. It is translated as CASSEGQPYEQYF.

CDR3 nucleotides: TGTGCCAGCAGACCGGGACTCACAAACTATGGCTACACCTTC. Residues: CASRPGLTNYGYTF. J is TRBJ1-2 and V is TRBV6-5, with a weak D call TRBD1 (5 bases). The CDR3 has 14 amino acids. The V gene's germline CDR1 is MNHEY and CDR2 SVGAGI. Trimming took 6 bases from V and 2 from J, leaving 13 bases between them.

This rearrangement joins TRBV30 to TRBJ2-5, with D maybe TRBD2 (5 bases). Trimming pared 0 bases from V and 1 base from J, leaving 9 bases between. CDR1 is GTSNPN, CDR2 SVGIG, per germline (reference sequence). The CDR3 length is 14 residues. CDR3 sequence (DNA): TGTGCCTGGAGTGTACTCGGGATCCAAGAGACCCAGTACTTC. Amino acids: CAWSVLGIQETQYF.

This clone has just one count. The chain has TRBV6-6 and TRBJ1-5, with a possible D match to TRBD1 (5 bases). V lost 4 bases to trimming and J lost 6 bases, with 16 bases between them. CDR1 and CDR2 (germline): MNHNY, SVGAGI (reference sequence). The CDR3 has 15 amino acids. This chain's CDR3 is CASSFSPGGGQPQHF. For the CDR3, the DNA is TGTGCCAGCAGTTTCTCCCCCGGGGGTGGTCAGCCCCAGCATTTT.

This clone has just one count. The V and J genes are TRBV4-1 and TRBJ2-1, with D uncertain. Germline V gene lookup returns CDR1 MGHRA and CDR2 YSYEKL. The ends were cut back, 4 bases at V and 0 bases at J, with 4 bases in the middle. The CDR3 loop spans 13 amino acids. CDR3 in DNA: TGCGCCAGCAGCCTCAGCTCCTACAATGAGCAGTTCTTC. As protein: CASSLSSYNEQFF.

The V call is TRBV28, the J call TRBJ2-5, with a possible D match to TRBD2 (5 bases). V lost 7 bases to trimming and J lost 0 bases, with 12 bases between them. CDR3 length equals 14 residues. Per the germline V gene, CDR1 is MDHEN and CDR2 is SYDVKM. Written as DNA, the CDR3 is TGTGCCAGCACCTTCCCCGGGAACCAAGAGACCCAGTACTTC. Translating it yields CASTFPGNQETQYF.

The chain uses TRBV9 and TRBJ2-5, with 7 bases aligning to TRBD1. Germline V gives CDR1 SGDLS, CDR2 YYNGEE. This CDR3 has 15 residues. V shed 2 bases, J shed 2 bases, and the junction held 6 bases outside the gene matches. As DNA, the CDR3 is TGTGCCAGCAGCGTGGGACAGAGGGGGCAAGAGACCCAGTACTTC. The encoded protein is CASSVGQRGQETQYF.

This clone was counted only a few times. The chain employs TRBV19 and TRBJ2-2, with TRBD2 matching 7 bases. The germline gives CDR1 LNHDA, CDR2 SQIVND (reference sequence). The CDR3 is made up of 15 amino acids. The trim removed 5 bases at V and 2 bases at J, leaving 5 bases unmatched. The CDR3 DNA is TGTGCCAGTAGTGTACTAGCGCCTAACACCGGGGAGCTGTTTTTT. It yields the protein CASSVLAPNTGELFF.

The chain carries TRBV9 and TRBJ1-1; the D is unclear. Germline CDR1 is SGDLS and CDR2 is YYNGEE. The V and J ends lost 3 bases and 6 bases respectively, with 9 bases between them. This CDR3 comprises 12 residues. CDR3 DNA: TGTGCCAGCAGCGGTATCGGTTCTGAAGCTTTCTTT. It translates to CASSGIGSEAFF.

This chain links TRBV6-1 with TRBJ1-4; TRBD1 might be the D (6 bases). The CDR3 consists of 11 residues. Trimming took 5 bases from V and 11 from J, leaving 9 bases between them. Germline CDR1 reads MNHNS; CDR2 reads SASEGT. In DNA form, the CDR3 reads TGTGCCAGCAGTTCTAGGGGGAAACTGTTTTTT. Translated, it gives CASSSRGKLFF.

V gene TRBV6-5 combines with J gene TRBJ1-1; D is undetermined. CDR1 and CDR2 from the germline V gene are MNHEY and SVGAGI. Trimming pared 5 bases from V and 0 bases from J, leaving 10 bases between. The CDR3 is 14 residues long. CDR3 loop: CASSRLNMNTEAFF. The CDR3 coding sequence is TGTGCCAGCAGTCGACTGAACATGAACACTGAAGCTTTCTTT.

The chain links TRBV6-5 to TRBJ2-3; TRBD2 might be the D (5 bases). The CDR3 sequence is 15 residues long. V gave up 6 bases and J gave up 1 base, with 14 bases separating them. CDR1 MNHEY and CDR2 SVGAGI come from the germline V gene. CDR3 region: CASSPRRPRTDTQYF. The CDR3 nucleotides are TGTGCCAGCAGCCCCAGGAGGCCCCGCACAGATACGCAGTATTTT.

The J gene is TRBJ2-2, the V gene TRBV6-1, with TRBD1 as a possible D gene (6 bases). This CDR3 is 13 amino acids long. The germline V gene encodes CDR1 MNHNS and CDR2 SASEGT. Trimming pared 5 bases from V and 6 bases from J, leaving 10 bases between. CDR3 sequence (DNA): TGTGCCAGCAGTTCTACAGGGTCCGGGGAGCTGTTTTTT. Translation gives CASSSTGSGELFF.

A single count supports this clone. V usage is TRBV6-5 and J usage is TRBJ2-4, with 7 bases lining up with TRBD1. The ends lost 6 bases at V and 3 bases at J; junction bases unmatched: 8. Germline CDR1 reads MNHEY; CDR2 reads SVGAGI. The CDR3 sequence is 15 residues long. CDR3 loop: CASSHRGVIKNIQYF. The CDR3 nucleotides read TGTGCCAGCAGCCACAGGGGAGTAATCAAAAACATTCAGTACTTC.

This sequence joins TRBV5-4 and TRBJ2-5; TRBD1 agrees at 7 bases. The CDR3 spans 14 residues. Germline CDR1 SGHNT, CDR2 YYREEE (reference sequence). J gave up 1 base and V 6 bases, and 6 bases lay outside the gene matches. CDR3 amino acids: CASTTSGGQETQYF. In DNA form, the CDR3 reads TGTGCCAGCACCACTTCAGGGGGCCAAGAGACCCAGTACTTC.

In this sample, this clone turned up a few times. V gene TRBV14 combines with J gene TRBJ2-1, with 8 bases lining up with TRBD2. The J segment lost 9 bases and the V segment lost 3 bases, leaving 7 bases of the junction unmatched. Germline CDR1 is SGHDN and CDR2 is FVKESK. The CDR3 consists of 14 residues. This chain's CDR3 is CASSHTGGSPEQFF. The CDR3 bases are TGTGCCAGCAGCCATACGGGAGGGAGCCCTGAGCAGTTCTTC.

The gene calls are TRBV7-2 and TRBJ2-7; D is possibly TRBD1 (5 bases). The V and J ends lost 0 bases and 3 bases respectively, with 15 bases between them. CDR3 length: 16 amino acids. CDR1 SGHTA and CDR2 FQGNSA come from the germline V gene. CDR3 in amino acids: CASSLAPRAGGYEQYF. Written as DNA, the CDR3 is TGTGCCAGCAGCTTAGCTCCCAGGGCAGGTGGCTACGAGCAGTACTTC. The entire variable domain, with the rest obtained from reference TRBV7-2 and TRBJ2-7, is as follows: GAGVSQSPSNKVTEKGKDVELRCDPISGHTALYWYRQSLGQGLEFLIYFQGNSAPDKSGLPSDRFSAERTGGSVSTLTIQRTQQEDSAVYLCASSLAPRAGGYEQYFGPGTRLTVT.

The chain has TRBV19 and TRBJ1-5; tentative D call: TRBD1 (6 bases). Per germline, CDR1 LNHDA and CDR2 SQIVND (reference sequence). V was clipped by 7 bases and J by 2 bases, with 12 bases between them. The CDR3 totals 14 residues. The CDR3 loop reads CASTLTGGNQPQHF. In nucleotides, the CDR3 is TGTGCCAGTACTCTGACAGGAGGCAATCAGCCCCAGCATTTT.

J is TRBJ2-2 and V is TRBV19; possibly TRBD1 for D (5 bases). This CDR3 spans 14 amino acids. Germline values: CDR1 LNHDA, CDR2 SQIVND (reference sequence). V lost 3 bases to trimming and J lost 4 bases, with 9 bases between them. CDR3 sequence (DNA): TGTGCCAGTAGTATCGGACACCCCACCGGGGAGCTGTTTTTT. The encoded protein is CASSIGHPTGELFF.

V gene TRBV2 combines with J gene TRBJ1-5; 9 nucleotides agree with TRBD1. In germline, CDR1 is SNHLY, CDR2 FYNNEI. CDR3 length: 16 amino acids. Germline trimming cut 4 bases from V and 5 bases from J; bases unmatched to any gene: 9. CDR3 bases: TGTGCCAGCAGTGGGCAAAACAGGGGGCTCCATCAGCCCCAGCATTTT. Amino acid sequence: CASSGQNRGLHQPQHF.

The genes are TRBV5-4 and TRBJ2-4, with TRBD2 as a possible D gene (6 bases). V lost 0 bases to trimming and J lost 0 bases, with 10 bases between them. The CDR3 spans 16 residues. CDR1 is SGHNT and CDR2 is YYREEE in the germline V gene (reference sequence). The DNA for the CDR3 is TGTGCCAGCAGCTTGGGCGGGGTGGGAGCCAAAAACATTCAGTACTTC. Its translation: CASSLGGVGAKNIQYF. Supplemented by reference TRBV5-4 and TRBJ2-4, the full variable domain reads ETGVTQSPTHLIKTRGQQVTLRCSSQSGHNTVSWYQQALGQGPQFIFQYYREEENGRGNFPPRFSGLQFPNYSSELNVNALELDDSALYLCASSLGGVGAKNIQYFGAGTRLSVL.

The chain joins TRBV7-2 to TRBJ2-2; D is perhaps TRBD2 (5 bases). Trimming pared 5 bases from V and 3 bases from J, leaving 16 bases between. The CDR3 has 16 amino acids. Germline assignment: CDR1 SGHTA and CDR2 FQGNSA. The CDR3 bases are TGTGCCAGCAGCCCCGGATGGACTTTCGACACCGGGGAGCTGTTTTTT. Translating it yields CASSPGWTFDTGELFF.

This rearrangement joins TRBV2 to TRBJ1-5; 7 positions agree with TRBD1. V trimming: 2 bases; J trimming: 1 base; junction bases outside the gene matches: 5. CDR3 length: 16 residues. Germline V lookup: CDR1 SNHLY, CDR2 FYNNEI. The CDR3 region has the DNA TGTGCCAGCAGTGAACAGGGGGTTCCGAGCAATCAGCCCCAGCATTTT. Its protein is CASSEQGVPSNQPQHF.